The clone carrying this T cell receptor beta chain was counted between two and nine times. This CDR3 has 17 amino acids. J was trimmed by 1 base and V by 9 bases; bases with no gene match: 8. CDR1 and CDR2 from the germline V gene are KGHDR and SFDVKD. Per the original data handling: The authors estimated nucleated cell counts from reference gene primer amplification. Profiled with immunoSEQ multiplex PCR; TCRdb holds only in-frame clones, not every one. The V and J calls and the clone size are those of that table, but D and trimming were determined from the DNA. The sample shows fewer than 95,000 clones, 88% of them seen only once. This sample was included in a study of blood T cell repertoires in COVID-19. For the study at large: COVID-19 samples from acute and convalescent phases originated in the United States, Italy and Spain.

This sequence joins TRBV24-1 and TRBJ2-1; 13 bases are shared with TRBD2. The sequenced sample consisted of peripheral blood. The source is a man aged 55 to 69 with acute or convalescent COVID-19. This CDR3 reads CATAGTSGILSYNEQFF. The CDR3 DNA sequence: TGTGCCACCGCCGGGACTAGCGGGATTTTATCCTACAATGAGCAGTTCTTC.